This T cell receptor (beta chain) came from a study of cytomegalovirus exposure and HLA in healthy donors. Germline values: CDR1 SGHRS, CDR2 YFSETQ. V shed 3 bases, J shed 5 bases, and the junction held 8 bases outside the gene matches. This CDR3 is 14 amino acids long. Primers: 60 Vbeta forward and 13 Jbeta reverse. The table came from immunoSEQ multiplex PCR; TCRdb's copy has only in-frame clones and leaves some out. The sample shows about 120,000 clones, around 76% of them seen only once. This receptor was identified in a man aged 25 to 45 in good health and CMV-seropositive. What was sequenced was PBMCs. The chain combines TRBV5-1 with TRBJ2-7, with TRBD1 matching over 7 bases. The CDR3 DNA reads as TGCGCCAGCAGCTCGGGACAGCTCATCGACGAGCAGTACTTC. It translates to CASSSGQLIDEQYF.